These 5 T cell receptor beta chains were sequenced from one sample in a study of PD-L1 blockade in urothelial cancer. Measured with immunoSEQ multiplex PCR; TCRdb has only the in-frame clones, and not every one. The table includes fewer than 30,000 clones, 80% to 85% detected once. Specimen: PBMCs, collected around atezolizumab (anti-PD-L1) treatment. The receptors here all came from a man between 65 and 85 years old with urothelial cancer.

This clone was detected only a few times. The CDR3 DNA reads as TGTGCCAGCAGTGCCGAGGGCTCTGGAAACACCATATATTTT. Translation: CASSAEGSGNTIYF. The chain is built from TRBV28 and TRBJ1-3; D is unresolved. This CDR3 is built from 14 residues. V gave up 5 bases and J gave up 0 bases, with 8 bases separating them. Germline assignment: CDR1 MDHEN and CDR2 SYDVKM.

The CDR3 sequence is CASSVQNPNGTGAYEQYF. The CDR3 coding sequence is TGTGCCAGCAGCGTACAAAACCCAAACGGGACAGGGGCCTACGAGCAGTACTTC. The rearrangement uses TRBV9 and TRBJ2-7; 10 bases agree with TRBD1. The CDR3 sequence is 18 residues long. Germline trimming cut 1 base from V and 2 bases from J; bases unmatched to any gene: 12. The germline V gene encodes CDR1 SGDLS and CDR2 YYNGEE.

The chain combines TRBV28 with TRBJ2-2, with 9 bases matching TRBD1. The CDR3 sequence is 15 residues long. V was pared by 6 bases and J by 3 bases, with 5 bases of the junction left unmatched. Germline V gene sequence: CDR1 MDHEN, CDR2 SYDVKM. The CDR3 loop reads CASRGQGRDTGELFF. The CDR3 DNA is TGTGCCAGCAGAGGACAGGGGCGAGACACCGGGGAGCTGTTTTTT.

The chain recombines TRBV6-1 with TRBJ1-1; D call uncertain. This CDR3 is built from 13 residues. V lost 5 bases and J 1 base, leaving 8 bases between the germline ends. The germline V gene encodes CDR1 MNHNS and CDR2 SASEGT. CDR3 bases: TGTGCCAGCAGTCTCGGTGAGAACACTGAAGCTTTCTTT. Encoded protein: CASSLGENTEAFF.

The chain has TRBV6-5 and TRBJ1-1; D gene ambiguous. Per the germline V gene, CDR1 is MNHEY and CDR2 is SVGAGI. The CDR3 is 13 amino acids. V was shortened by 0 bases and J by 6 bases, with 8 bases between the two germline ends. The CDR3 here is CASSYSGRSEAFF. The CDR3 region has the DNA TGTGCCAGCAGTTACTCGGGGAGATCTGAAGCTTTCTTT.